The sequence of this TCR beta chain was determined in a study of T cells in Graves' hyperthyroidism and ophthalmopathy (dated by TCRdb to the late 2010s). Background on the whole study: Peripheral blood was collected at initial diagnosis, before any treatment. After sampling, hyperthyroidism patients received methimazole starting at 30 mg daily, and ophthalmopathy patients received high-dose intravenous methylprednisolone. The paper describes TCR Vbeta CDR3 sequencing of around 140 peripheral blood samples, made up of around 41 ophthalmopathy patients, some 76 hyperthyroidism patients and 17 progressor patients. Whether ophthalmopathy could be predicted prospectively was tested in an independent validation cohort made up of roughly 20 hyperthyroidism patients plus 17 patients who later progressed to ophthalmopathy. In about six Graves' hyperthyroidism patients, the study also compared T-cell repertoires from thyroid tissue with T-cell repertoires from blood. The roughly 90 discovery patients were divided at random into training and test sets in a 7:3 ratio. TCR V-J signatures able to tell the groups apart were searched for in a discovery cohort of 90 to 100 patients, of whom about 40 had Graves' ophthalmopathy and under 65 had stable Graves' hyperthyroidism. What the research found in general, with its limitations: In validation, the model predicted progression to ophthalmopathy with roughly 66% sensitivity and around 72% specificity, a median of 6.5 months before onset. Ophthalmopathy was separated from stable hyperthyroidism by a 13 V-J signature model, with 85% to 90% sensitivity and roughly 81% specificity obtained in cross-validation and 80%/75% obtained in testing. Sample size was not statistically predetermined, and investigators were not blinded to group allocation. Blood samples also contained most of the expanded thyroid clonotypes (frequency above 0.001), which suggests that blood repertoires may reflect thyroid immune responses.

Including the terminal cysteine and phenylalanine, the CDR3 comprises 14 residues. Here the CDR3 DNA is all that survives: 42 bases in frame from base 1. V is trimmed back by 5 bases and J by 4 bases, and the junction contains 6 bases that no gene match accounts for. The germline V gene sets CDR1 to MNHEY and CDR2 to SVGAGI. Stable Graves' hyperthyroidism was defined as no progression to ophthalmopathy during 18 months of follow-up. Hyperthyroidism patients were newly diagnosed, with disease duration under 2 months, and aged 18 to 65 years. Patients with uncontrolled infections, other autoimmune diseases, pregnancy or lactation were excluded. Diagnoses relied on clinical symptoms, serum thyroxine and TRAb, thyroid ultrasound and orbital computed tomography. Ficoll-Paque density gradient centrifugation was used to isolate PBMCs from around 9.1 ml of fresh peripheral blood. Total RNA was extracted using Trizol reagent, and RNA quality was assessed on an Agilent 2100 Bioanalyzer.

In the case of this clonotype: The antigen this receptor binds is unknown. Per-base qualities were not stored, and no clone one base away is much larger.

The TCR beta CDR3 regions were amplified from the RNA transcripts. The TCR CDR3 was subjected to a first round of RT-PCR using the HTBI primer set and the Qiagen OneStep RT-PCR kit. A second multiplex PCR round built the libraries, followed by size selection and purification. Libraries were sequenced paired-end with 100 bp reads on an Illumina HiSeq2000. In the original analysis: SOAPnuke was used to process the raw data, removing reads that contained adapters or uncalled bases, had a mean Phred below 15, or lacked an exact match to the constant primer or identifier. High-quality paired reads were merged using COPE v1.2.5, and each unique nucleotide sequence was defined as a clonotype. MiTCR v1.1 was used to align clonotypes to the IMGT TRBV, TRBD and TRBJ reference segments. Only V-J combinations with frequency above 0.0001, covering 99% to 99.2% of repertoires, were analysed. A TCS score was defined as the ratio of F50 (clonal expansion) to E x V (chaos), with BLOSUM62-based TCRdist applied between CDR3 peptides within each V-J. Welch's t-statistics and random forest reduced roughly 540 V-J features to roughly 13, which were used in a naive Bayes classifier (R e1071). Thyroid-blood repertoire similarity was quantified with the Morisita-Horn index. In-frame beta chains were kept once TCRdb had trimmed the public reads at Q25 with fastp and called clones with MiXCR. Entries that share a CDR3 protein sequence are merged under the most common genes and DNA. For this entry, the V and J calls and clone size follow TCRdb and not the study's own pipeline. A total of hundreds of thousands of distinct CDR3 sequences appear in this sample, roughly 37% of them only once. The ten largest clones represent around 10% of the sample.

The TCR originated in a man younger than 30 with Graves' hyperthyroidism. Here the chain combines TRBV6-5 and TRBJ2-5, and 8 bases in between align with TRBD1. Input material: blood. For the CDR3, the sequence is CASSRGQGTETQYF. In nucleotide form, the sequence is TGTGCCAGCAGTCGTGGACAGGGAACAGAGACCCAGTACTTC.